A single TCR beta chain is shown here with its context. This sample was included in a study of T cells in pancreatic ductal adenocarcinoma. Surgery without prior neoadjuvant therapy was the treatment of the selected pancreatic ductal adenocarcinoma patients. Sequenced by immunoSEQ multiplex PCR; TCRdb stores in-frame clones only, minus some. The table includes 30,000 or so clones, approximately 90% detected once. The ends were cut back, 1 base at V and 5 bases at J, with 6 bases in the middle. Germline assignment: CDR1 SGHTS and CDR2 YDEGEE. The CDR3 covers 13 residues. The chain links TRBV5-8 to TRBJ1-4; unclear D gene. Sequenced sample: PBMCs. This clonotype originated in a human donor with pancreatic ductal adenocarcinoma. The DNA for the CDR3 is TGTGCCAGCAGCTTGCAGAGAAATGAAAAACTGTTTTTT. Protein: CASSLQRNEKLFF.